The T cell receptor (beta chain) under discussion was sequenced for a study of CD8+CD57+ T cells in acquired aplastic anemia. Study-wide context: Average DNA yield from sorted CD4+ and CD8+ cells was around 3 ug. Some 9.9 million reads, on average, were obtained for CD4+ cells from healthy donors. Broader study findings: Controls did not differ significantly from patients in CD8+ Simpson's diversity. Around 29 CD8+ CDR3 sequences were shared between patients and controls.

The CDR3 is 15 residues long. CDR1 and CDR2 (germline): DFQATT, SNEGSKA (reference sequence). The V gene end was trimmed by 4 bases and the J gene end by 3 bases; junction bases not matched to a gene: 6. Details on this clonotype: Its specificity is unknown.

Genomic DNA, the template, was used for profiling of the TCR beta VDJ and CDR3. TCRdb analysed the reads with MiXCR anew, one entry per CDR3 protein. Of 65,000 or so distinct CDR3 sequences listed, about 54% are singletons. The V and J genes are TRBV20-1 and TRBJ2-7; TRBD2 matches at 13 bases. The sequence derives from a human donor in good health, serving as a control. The sequencing sample was made of sorted CD4+, CD8+, or CD8+CD57+ T cells (not recorded which) from PBMCs. The CDR3 loop reads CSAKGTSGDLYEQYF. Here the CDR3 DNA reads TGCAGTGCTAAAGGGACTAGCGGGGACCTCTACGAGCAGTACTTC.